This passage covers 21 T cell receptor beta chains from one sample sequenced in a study of tumor-infiltrating lymphocytes in primary liver carcinoma. From about 530 ng total RNA, TCR beta cDNA was generated with a primer in the constant region. Investigators got TCR beta libraries out of three nested multiplex PCR rounds, done with slightly modified ARM-PCR. Amplification in the first two PCR rounds was performed using TRBV1-TRBV30 forward primers and a C-beta reverse primer for around 11 cycles each. MiXCR was run by TCRdb on the multiplex PCR reads, yielding one entry per CDR3 protein. Of about 35,000 distinct CDR3 sequences in the sample, just under 75% were seen once. Unsorted bulk tissue of about 17-32 mg yielded co-extracted RNA and DNA. The sequencing sample was made of liver tumor tissue from sampling region 4. Subset reported: tumor region T4, right-lateral pole. The receptors derive from a man between 35 and 55 years old with primary liver carcinoma and hepatitis B virus infection.

A remark on this clonotype: One end of the junction fails to match germline, which may point to a read error. This chain's CDR3 is CAISESIGHGYIF. In DNA, the CDR3 is TGTGCCATCAGTGAGTCTATAGGCCATGGCTACATCTTC. V and J are TRBV10-3 and TRBJ1-2; D gene uncertain. The CDR3 length is 13 residues. The germline CDR1 and CDR2 sequences are ENHRY and SYGVKD.

Notes on this clonotype: One end of the junction does not line up with germline, which may come from a read error. V is TRBV6-4 and J is TRBJ2-1; possibly TRBD2 for D (6 bases). The CDR3 consists of 14 residues. Germline CDR1 and CDR2: MRHNA and SNTAGT. The CDR3 protein is CVSHLASSYNGQFF. DNA of the CDR3: TGTGTCAGCCACCTAGCGAGCTCCTACAATGGGCAGTTCTTC.

With respect to this clonotype: Germline is not matched at one junction end, which may reflect a read error. This rearrangement joins TRBV11-2 to TRBJ2-3, with TRBD2 identical over 7 bases. CDR1 is SGHAT and CDR2 is FQNNGV in the germline V gene. The CDR3 is 15 amino acids. The CDR3 is CASTLGRLAGYTQYF. The CDR3 DNA reads TGTGCCAGCACCTTAGGGCGACTAGCCGGATATACGCAGTATTTT.

In the case of this clonotype: One end of the junction is discordant with germline, which a read error may explain. The chain is built from TRBV11-1 and TRBJ2-3; the D is unclear. CDR3 length: 13 amino acids. Germline CDR1 SGHAT, CDR2 FQDESV (reference sequence). The CDR3 here is CVSSWIRTDTRYF. The CDR3 DNA follows: TGTGTCAGCAGCTGGATCCGAACAGATACGCGGTATTTT.

As for this clonotype: Because it lacks the conserved phenylalanine or tryptophan at the end, this CDR3 is likely a read error. The chain links TRBV11-3 to TRBJ2-1; D gene uncertain. Trimming cost V 9 bases and J 6 bases, with 12 bases left between them. Germline assignment: CDR1 SGHNT and CDR2 YENEEA. The CDR3 extends over 12 amino acids. CDR3 in amino acids: CASRLNANEQFL. For the CDR3, the DNA is TGTGCCAGTAGATTAAATGCCAATGAGCAGTTCCTC.

This clonotype ranks as medium-sized. This chain connects TRBV29-1 to TRBJ1-2; D not resolved. Trimming left V 3 bases short and J 2 bases short, with 13 bases between. This CDR3 comprises 14 residues. Looked up from germline, CDR1 is SQVTM and CDR2 is ANQGSEA. CDR3 nucleotides: TGCAGCGTTGACGGAGGTACCCGCAACTATGGCTACACCTTC. Amino acids: CSVDGGTRNYGYTF.

The chain has TRBV9 and TRBJ1-2, with D perhaps TRBD1 (5 bases). Looked up from germline, CDR1 is SGDLS and CDR2 is YYNGEE. The V end was cut by 5 bases, the J end by 4 bases, with 15 bases between. This CDR3 has 14 amino acids. The CDR3 DNA follows: TGTGCCAGCAGTGCACCATCTGGGGGCTATGGCTACACCTTC. Its translation is CASSAPSGGYGYTF.

This clonotype has a handful of counts. One end of the junction fails to match germline, which may point to a read error. This chain joins TRBV5-1 and TRBJ2-3; tentative D call: TRBD2 (5 bases). Germline CDR1 reads SGHRS; CDR2 reads YFSETQ. The CDR3 runs to 16 residues. The CDR3: CVSSAGLLPSTDTQYF. In DNA, the CDR3 is TGCGTCAGCAGCGCCGGACTTTTGCCTAGCACAGATACGCAGTATTTT.

This chain connects TRBV25-1 to TRBJ1-5, with TRBD1 identical over 7 bases. The CDR3 length is 15 residues. Germline V gene data show CDR1 as MGHDK and CDR2 as SYGVNS. The CDR3 nucleotides are TGTGTCGGCATTACCCGGGAGACAGGGAGTCATCCCCAGCATTTT. Translated, it gives CVGITRETGSHPQHF.

This clonotype was recorded once. An end of the junction differs from the germline gene, which may be a read error. The V gene is TRBV14, the J gene TRBJ2-1; 9 nucleotides agree with TRBD1. The CDR3 has 17 amino acids. The germline V gene encodes CDR1 SGHDN and CDR2 FVKESK. CDR3 residues: CANSQEGQGTGYNKHFF. CDR3 DNA: TGTGCCAACAGCCAAGAGGGTCAGGGGACAGGGTACAATAAGCACTTCTTC. The variable domain in full, with the rest retrieved from reference TRBV14 and TRBJ2-1, is EAGVTQFPSHSVIEKGQTVTLRCDPISGHDNLYWYRRVMGKEIKFLLHFVKESKQDESGMPNNRFLAERTGGTYSTLKVQPAELEDSGVYFCANSQEGQGTGYNKHFFGPGTRLTVL.

This clonotype appeared a single time. Germline and junction disagree at one end, which may indicate a read error. This rearrangement joins TRBV28 to TRBJ2-4; a possible D gene is TRBD1 (5 bases). The germline gives CDR1 MDHEN, CDR2 SYDVKM. The length of the CDR3 is 17 residues. As DNA, the CDR3 is TGTGCCAGCAGTTTGGTACAGGAGATTGGAGCCAAAGACATTCAGTACTTC. This translates into CASSLVQEIGAKDIQYF.

The rearrangement joins TRBV11-2 to TRBJ2-5; D not certain. With 2 bases removed from V and 5 bases from J, the gap between germline ends came to 15 bases. Germline CDR1 and CDR2: SGHAT and FQNNGV. The CDR3 length is 15 residues. Here the CDR3 reads CASSLPMQRRETQYF. For the CDR3, the DNA is TGTGCCAGCAGCTTACCCATGCAGAGAAGGGAGACCCAGTACTTC.

The CDR3 DNA follows: TGTGCCAGCAGACCGTCTGGGGCCAAGATCCTGACTTTC. Protein: CASRPSGAKILTF. The gene calls are TRBV7-9 and TRBJ2-6; TRBD1 might be the D (5 bases). V was clipped by 6 bases and J by 14 bases, with 17 bases between them. Germline V lookup: CDR1 SEHNR, CDR2 FQNEAQ (reference sequence). This CDR3 comprises 13 residues.

This clonotype showed up many times. An end of the junction differs from the germline gene, which may be a read error. The CDR3 DNA reads as TGTGTCAGCAGACCAGACAGTTATACCGGAGAGCTGTTTTTT. Encoded protein: CVSRPDSYTGELFF. The chain couples TRBV6-5 to TRBJ2-2, with a tentative D call TRBD1 (5 bases). This CDR3 is 14 amino acids long. Germline CDR1 MNHEY, CDR2 SVGAGI.

This clonotype was recorded once. Here the CDR3 omits its conserved ending phenylalanine or tryptophan, so a read error is the likely source. The V call is TRBV11-1, the J call TRBJ2-7, with D possibly matching TRBD2 (6 bases). Trimming took 7 bases from V and 0 from J, leaving 16 bases between them. CDR3 length: 15 residues. The V gene's germline CDR1 is SGHAT and CDR2 FQDESV (reference sequence). CDR3 in amino acids: CASNSSRDSSYEQYL. The CDR3, as DNA: TGTGCCAGCAACTCATCCAGGGACTCCTCCTACGAGCAGTACTTA.

This clonotype is labeled medium-sized. This chain connects TRBV5-6 to TRBJ2-7, with D perhaps TRBD1 (5 bases). V was trimmed by 1 base and J by 3 bases, leaving 11 bases between them. This CDR3 has 14 amino acids. Looked up from germline, CDR1 is SGHDT and CDR2 is YYEEEE. The CDR3 here is CASSLIGQGYEQYF. CDR3 DNA: TGTGCCAGCAGCTTGATTGGTCAGGGCTACGAGCAGTACTTC.

In the case of this clonotype: The CDR3 ends on some other residue instead of the conserved phenylalanine or tryptophan, so this is likely a read error. J is TRBJ2-5 and V is TRBV5-8, with no clear D. CDR3 length equals 13 residues. From germline, CDR1 is SGHTS and CDR2 YDEGEE. CDR3 sequence (DNA): TGTGCCGGTTTAGGGCAGAACCAAGAGACTCAGTACCTC. Translation gives CAGLGQNQETQYL.

A word on this clonotype: Because the CDR3 is missing its conserved closing phenylalanine or tryptophan, this is likely a read error. The gene calls are TRBV11-3 and TRBJ2-1; D is ambiguous. This CDR3 comprises 14 residues. Germline V gives CDR1 SGHNT, CDR2 YENEEA. The CDR3: CANSLGVSKNEQFV. The CDR3 coding sequence is TGTGCCAACAGCTTAGGCGTCTCGAAGAATGAGCAGTTCGTC.

This clonotype was counted a single time. CDR3 residues: CASSPGPMNYGCTF. DNA of the CDR3: TGTGCCAGCAGCCCCGGACCAATGAACTATGGATGCACCTTC. The chain employs TRBV6-2 or TRBV6-3 and TRBJ1-2; the D is unclear. Germline V gene lookup returns CDR1 MNHEY and CDR2 SVGEGT. The CDR3 runs 14 residues. Trimming took off 6 bases at V and 13 bases at J, with 24 bases between the two ends.

Points on this clonotype: Since a much larger clone is just one base distant, this may be a read error. The genes are TRBV18 and TRBJ2-1, with D possibly TRBD2 on 6 matching bases. Looked up from germline, CDR1 is KGHSH and CDR2 is LQKENI. CDR3 length: 16 residues. Between the trimmed V and J ends, which lost 2 bases and 3 bases, there was a span of 14 bases. The CDR3 sequence is CASSPFSGVCYNEQFF. CDR3 DNA sequence: TGTGCCAGCTCACCATTTAGCGGTGTATGCTACAATGAGCAGTTCTTC.

The V call is TRBV29-1, the J call TRBJ1-1, with D possibly matching TRBD1 (5 bases). This CDR3 has 15 amino acids. Trimming left V 4 bases short and J 0 bases short, with 15 bases between. CDR1 is SQVTM and CDR2 is ANQGSEA in the germline V gene. The CDR3: CSVALGWGMNTEAFF. The DNA of the CDR3 is TGCAGCGTTGCCCTAGGATGGGGGATGAACACTGAAGCTTTCTTT.